These 15 T cell receptor beta chains came from one sample sequenced in a study of blood T cells in healthy people across ages. Alongside a J-beta primer mix, a sample-barcoded 5' primer served in a second PCR lasting about 7 to 11 cycles. In TCRdb, the 5' RACE reads were re-called with MiXCR into one record per CDR3 protein. The table has roughly 860,000 distinct CDR3 sequences, approximately 65% seen once. Sequencing input: blood. Source of these receptors: a man aged 25 to 40 in good health.

The chain carries TRBV29-1 and TRBJ2-1; 8 bases fit TRBD2. The CDR3 is 14 residues long. The ends lost 5 bases at V and 6 bases at J; junction bases unmatched: 9. The V gene's germline CDR1 is SQVTM and CDR2 ANQGSEA. CDR3 in DNA: TGCAGCGTTATTGGCGGGAGGAGAGGCAATGAGCAGTTCTTC. This translates into CSVIGGRRGNEQFF.

The chain has TRBV6-2 or TRBV6-3 and TRBJ2-7, with 9 bases identical to TRBD1. CDR1 is MNHEY, CDR2 SVGEGT, per germline. The CDR3 extends over 18 amino acids. V gave up 4 bases and J gave up 0 bases; unmatched junction bases: 13. CDR3: CASSSTGQGRWSSYEQYF. CDR3 sequence (DNA): TGTGCCAGCAGTTCTACAGGACAGGGGCGATGGAGCTCCTACGAGCAGTACTTC.

This rearrangement joins TRBV14 to TRBJ1-1; unclear D gene. This CDR3 comprises 13 residues. V was trimmed by 5 bases and J by 4 bases, leaving 11 bases between them. Germline lookup yields CDR1 SGHDN and CDR2 FVKESK. The CDR3 protein is CASSRGWGTEAFF. The CDR3 DNA reads as TGTGCCAGCAGCAGAGGGTGGGGCACTGAAGCTTTCTTT.

V is TRBV4-2 and J is TRBJ2-3; 8 positions agree with TRBD2. Germline V gene sequence: CDR1 LGHNA, CDR2 YNFKEQ. V dropped 0 bases and J dropped 3; count of bases not matched to a gene: 8. This CDR3 has 17 residues. The CDR3 DNA follows: TGTGCCAGCAGCCAAGAACCCGCGGGGGGCCGTACAGATACGCAGTATTTT. Its translation: CASSQEPAGGRTDTQYF.

The chain carries TRBV7-2 and TRBJ2-5; D is possibly TRBD1 (5 bases). V was trimmed by 8 bases and J by 1 base, leaving 8 bases between them. CDR1 and CDR2 from the germline V gene are SGHTA and FQGNSA. The CDR3 spans 12 residues. The CDR3 sequence is CASWGSQETQYF. The CDR3 coding sequence is TGTGCCAGCTGGGGCTCCCAAGAGACCCAGTACTTC.

The chain employs TRBV9 and TRBJ2-1; maybe TRBD1 (6 bases). Germline CDR1 is SGDLS and CDR2 is YYNGEE. With 2 bases removed from V and 8 bases from J, the gap between germline ends came to 11 bases. The CDR3 runs to 13 residues. CDR3 sequence: CASSVGRGDEQFF. The CDR3 nucleotides read TGTGCCAGCAGCGTCGGCAGGGGAGATGAGCAGTTCTTC.

The chain employs TRBV7-2 and TRBJ1-2, with a possible D match to TRBD1 (6 bases). Looked up from germline, CDR1 is SGHTA and CDR2 is FQGNSA. CDR3 length: 12 residues. V was trimmed by 4 bases and J by 8 bases, leaving 11 bases between them. CDR3 DNA: TGTGCCAGCAGCTCCTCAGGGGTAGGCTACACCTTC. Its protein product is CASSSSGVGYTF.

Only a few counts were recorded for this clonotype. This chain links TRBV29-1 with TRBJ1-1; D ambiguous. The CDR3 has 12 amino acids. CDR1 SQVTM and CDR2 ANQGSEA come from the germline V gene. Trimming took off 6 bases at V and 1 base at J, with 9 bases between the two ends. Here the CDR3 reads CSVKRENTEAFF. CDR3 nucleotide sequence: TGCAGCGTCAAACGGGAGAACACTGAAGCTTTCTTT.

The gene calls are TRBV28 and TRBJ2-7, with 9 positions matching TRBD2. Trimming removed 8 bases from V and 5 bases from J; junction bases left unmatched: 7. The CDR3 extends over 13 amino acids. Germline V CDR1 and CDR2: MDHEN, SYDVKM. CDR3 sequence reads: CASVAGGRDEQYF. CDR3 sequence (DNA): TGTGCCAGCGTCGCGGGCGGGAGGGACGAGCAGTACTTC.

The chain combines TRBV19 with TRBJ2-6; 7 nucleotides align to TRBD1. Germline lookup yields CDR1 LNHDA and CDR2 SQIVND (reference sequence). The CDR3 has 19 residues. J lost 3 bases, V lost 4 bases, and 15 bases had no gene match. The CDR3 spells CASSTVESGGWYGANVLTF. The CDR3 DNA reads as TGTGCCAGTAGTACTGTAGAGTCAGGGGGTTGGTATGGGGCCAACGTCCTGACTTTC.

V is TRBV14 and J is TRBJ1-2; 12 bases map to TRBD1. The germline CDR1 and CDR2 sequences are SGHDN and FVKESK. CDR3 length: 16 amino acids. V was clipped by 1 base and J by 3 bases; unmatched bases: 3. The CDR3 DNA is TGTGCCAGCAGCCAAGTGGGACAGGGGGCGGACTATGGCTACACCTTC. Its protein is CASSQVGQGADYGYTF.

The chain uses TRBV20-1 and TRBJ2-4, with D possibly being TRBD2 (6 bases). Trimming removed 5 bases from V and 7 bases from J, with 15 bases in between. Looked up from germline, CDR1 is DFQATT and CDR2 is SNEGSKA (reference sequence). CDR3 length: 13 amino acids. CDR3 region: CSAGDFGRNIQYF. Written as DNA, the CDR3 is TGCAGTGCTGGGGACTTCGGACGGAACATTCAGTACTTC.

This chain links TRBV2 with TRBJ2-1; TRBD1 aligns across 9 bases. J gave up 3 bases and V 4 bases, and 16 bases lay outside the gene matches. CDR1 and CDR2 from the germline V gene are SNHLY and FYNNEI. The CDR3 runs to 19 residues. The CDR3 DNA sequence: TGTGCCAGCAGTGGCGTAGAGGGGACAGGGAGTGTCGGCTACAATGAGCAGTTCTTC. This encodes CASSGVEGTGSVGYNEQFF. Drawing the rest from reference TRBV2 and TRBJ2-1, the complete variable domain is EPEVTQTPSHQVTQMGQEVILRCVPISNHLYFYWYRQILGQKVEFLVSFYNNEISEKSEIFDDQFSVERPDGSNFTLKIRSTKLEDSAMYFCASSGVEGTGSVGYNEQFFGPGTRLTVL.

CDR3 sequence: CASSLEGGNDGYTF. In nucleotides, the CDR3 is TGCGCCAGCAGCTTGGAGGGGGGGAACGATGGCTACACCTTC. The J gene is TRBJ1-2, the V gene TRBV5-1, with D perhaps matching TRBD1 (6 bases). CDR3 size: 14 residues. Germline values: CDR1 SGHRS, CDR2 YFSETQ. V dropped 0 bases and J dropped 6 bases, with 12 bases sitting between them.

The V and J genes are TRBV12-3 or TRBV12-4 and TRBJ2-7; possible D gene TRBD1, 5 bases. Trimming shortened V by 4 bases and J by 1 base, and 11 bases separated the two germline ends. This CDR3 comprises 14 residues. The CDR3 DNA follows: TGTGCCAGCAGTTACGACAGATTATCCTACGAGCAGTACTTC. It translates to CASSYDRLSYEQYF.